The source of this T cell receptor (beta chain) is a study of shared clonotypes between healthy human individuals. Study results and limitations: The sole specimen, blood, was sampled, and tissue repertoires likely differ. The expectation was that sequencing depth would affect clonotype sharing among donors.

As to this clone: The antigen remains unidentified.

The assay was carried out at the deep level. Data came from immunoSEQ multiplex PCR; TCRdb stores just in-frame clones and leaves some out. The sample has 650,000 to 700,000 clones; less than 95% are singletons. Germline V gene sequence: CDR1 MDHEN, CDR2 SYDVKM. The CDR3 has 13 amino acids. V was cut by 10 bases and J by 5 bases, with 17 bases left in between. The material sequenced was memory CD8+ T cells from PBMCs. Stated subset: CD45RO+ cells pooled with CCR7-negative TemRA cells. V gene TRBV28 combines with J gene TRBJ2-5; D is unresolved. The TCR originated in a man aged 18-30 years in good health. Some clones in this sample may be carry-over from other donors' samples. CDR3 in amino acids: CATTYGVRETQYF. The CDR3 bases are TGTGCCACCACCTACGGCGTTCGGGAGACCCAGTACTTC.